A selection of T cell receptor beta chains follows, all from one sample in a study of shared clonotypes between healthy human individuals. This table comes from immunoSEQ multiplex PCR, and its TCRdb copy is limited to in-frame clones, with some not included. Of more than 2 million clones detected, approximately 94% appear once; the ten largest clones hold roughly 1.1%. The specimen was naive CD8+ T cells sorted from blood. The receptor source for this set is a man younger than 35 in good health. Both conserved end residues are part of each CDR3. Each record gives: clone size, V gene, J gene, D gene, CDR3 DNA, CDR3 protein. D genes are given only for firm matches. The listing skips clone size in some rows; elsewhere it reads once, few, many or a size class.

clone size: .
V gene: TRBV27
J gene: TRBJ1-4
D gene: .
CDR3 DNA: TGTGCCAGCAGTCCCCGCGGGGAAAAACTGTTTTTT
CDR3 protein: CASSPRGEKLFF

clone size: .
V gene: TRBV10-3
J gene: TRBJ1-1
D gene: .
CDR3 DNA: TGTGCCATCAGTGGGGGACCGAACACTGAAGCTTTCTTT
CDR3 protein: CAISGGPNTEAFF

clone size: .
V gene: TRBV4-1
J gene: TRBJ1-2
D gene: .
CDR3 DNA: TGCGCCAGCAGCCAACACCGACGGGACTTAGGCCATGGCTACACCTTC
CDR3 protein: CASSQHRRDLGHGYTF

clone size: .
V gene: TRBV5-8
J gene: TRBJ2-7
D gene: TRBD1
CDR3 DNA: TGTGCCAGCAGTAACTACCGGGACAGGGCCTACGAGCAGTACTTC
CDR3 protein: CASSNYRDRAYEQYF

clone size: .
V gene: TRBV10-2
J gene: TRBJ2-7
D gene: TRBD2
CDR3 DNA: TGCGCCAGCAGTGAGTCGAGGACTAGTTCCTACGAGCAGTACTTC
CDR3 protein: CASSESRTSSYEQYF

clone size: once
V gene: TRBV2
J gene: TRBJ1-2
D gene: .
CDR3 DNA: TGTGCCAGCAGTGAAGTCCGCGGGGTCTACTATGGCTACACCTTC
CDR3 protein: CASSEVRGVYYGYTF

clone size: .
V gene: TRBV28
J gene: TRBJ2-1
D gene: TRBD2
CDR3 DNA: TGTGCCAGCAGGGGATCTCTAGCGGGAGGGGGTGAGTTCTTC
CDR3 protein: CASRGSLAGGGEFF

clone size: .
V gene: TRBV29-1
J gene: TRBJ1-2
D gene: .
CDR3 DNA: TGCAGCGTTGATCATAGGCAGGATGGCTACACCTTC
CDR3 protein: CSVDHRQDGYTF

clone size: .
V gene: TRBV18
J gene: TRBJ2-2
D gene: .
CDR3 DNA: TGTGCCAGCTCACGATGGGACACCGGGGAGCTGTTTTTT
CDR3 protein: CASSRWDTGELFF

clone size: .
V gene: TRBV28
J gene: TRBJ2-2
D gene: .
CDR3 DNA: TGTGCCACCACCAGGGCGGGCCTGAACACCGGGGAGCTGTTTTTT
CDR3 protein: CATTRAGLNTGELFF

clone size: .
V gene: TRBV9
J gene: TRBJ1-2
D gene: .
CDR3 DNA: TGTGCCAGCAGCGTAGACCATGCCGGAACACAAAACTATGGCTACACCTTC
CDR3 protein: CASSVDHAGTQNYGYTF

clone size: .
V gene: TRBV4-1
J gene: TRBJ2-7
D gene: TRBD1
CDR3 DNA: TGCGCCAGCAGCCAAGATGGGACAGGGACCTACGAGCAGTACTTC
CDR3 protein: CASSQDGTGTYEQYF

clone size: .
V gene: TRBV4-3
J gene: TRBJ2-2
D gene: .
CDR3 DNA: TGCGCCAGCAGCCAAGATCTTAGGGGATCGACTACCGGGGAGCTGTTTTTT
CDR3 protein: CASSQDLRGSTTGELFF

clone size: .
V gene: TRBV7-9
J gene: TRBJ2-7
D gene: TRBD1
CDR3 DNA: TGTGCCAGCAGCTCCGGGACAGCCGACTACGAGCAGTACTTC
CDR3 protein: CASSSGTADYEQYF

clone size: .
V gene: TRBV7-9
J gene: TRBJ1-1
D gene: .
CDR3 DNA: TGTGCCAGCAGCCCGAGTCCCACCCTAAGGGCTTTCTTT
CDR3 protein: CASSPSPTLRAFF

clone size: once
V gene: TRBV28
J gene: TRBJ1-2
D gene: .
CDR3 DNA: TGTGCCAGCAGTTTAGGGGGGGTTTATGGCTACACCTTC
CDR3 protein: CASSLGGVYGYTF

clone size: .
V gene: TRBV27
J gene: TRBJ1-5
D gene: .
CDR3 DNA: TGTGCCAGCAGTCCTGATATCGGACAGTTTGGCAATCAGCCCCAGCATTTT
CDR3 protein: CASSPDIGQFGNQPQHF

clone size: .
V gene: TRBV7-9
J gene: TRBJ1-1
D gene: TRBD1
CDR3 DNA: TGTGCCAGCAGCTCGACCGACAGGGCCACTGAAGCTTTCTTT
CDR3 protein: CASSSTDRATEAFF

clone size: .
V gene: TRBV4-3
J gene: TRBJ1-6
D gene: TRBD1
CDR3 DNA: TGCGCCAGCAGCCAACTCACAGGGGGGAATTCACCCCTCCACTTT
CDR3 protein: CASSQLTGGNSPLHF

clone size: .
V gene: TRBV7-9
J gene: TRBJ2-3
D gene: TRBD2
CDR3 DNA: TGTGCCAGCAGCCCTCGGACTAGGGGAGATACGCAGTATTTT
CDR3 protein: CASSPRTRGDTQYF

clone size: .
V gene: TRBV6-6
J gene: TRBJ2-7
D gene: .
CDR3 DNA: TGTGCCAGCAGTTTTATCGACGGCCCCTACGAGCAGTACTTC
CDR3 protein: CASSFIDGPYEQYF

clone size: .
V gene: TRBV5-4
J gene: TRBJ2-2
D gene: TRBD1
CDR3 DNA: TGTGCCAGCAGCTTGCATCCGGGACAGGGGGCGCGGACCGGGGAGCTGTTTTTT
CDR3 protein: CASSLHPGQGARTGELFF

clone size: .
V gene: TRBV7-6
J gene: TRBJ2-2
D gene: TRBD2
CDR3 DNA: TGTGCCAGCAGCTTGGGACTAGCGTTGTACACCGGGGAGCTGTTTTTT
CDR3 protein: CASSLGLALYTGELFF

clone size: once
V gene: TRBV27
J gene: TRBJ2-7
D gene: .
CDR3 DNA: TGTGCCAGCAGTTTTGGGAGAACCTACGAGCAGTACTTC
CDR3 protein: CASSFGRTYEQYF

clone size: .
V gene: TRBV27
J gene: TRBJ1-4
D gene: TRBD1
CDR3 DNA: TGTGCCAGCAGTCTCGGACAGGGAGGCACTAATGAAAAACTGTTTTTT
CDR3 protein: CASSLGQGGTNEKLFF

clone size: .
V gene: TRBV9
J gene: TRBJ1-2
D gene: TRBD1
CDR3 DNA: TGTGCCAGCAGCGGGTTGGGACAGCATAACTATGGCTACACCTTC
CDR3 protein: CASSGLGQHNYGYTF

clone size: .
V gene: TRBV27
J gene: TRBJ2-5
D gene: .
CDR3 DNA: TGTGCCAGCAGTCCGGGACCCCGCCCGGACGAGACCCAGTACTTC
CDR3 protein: CASSPGPRPDETQYF

clone size: .
V gene: TRBV30
J gene: TRBJ2-2
D gene: .
CDR3 DNA: TGTGCCTGGAGTGTAGTCGGGGAGCTGTTTTTT
CDR3 protein: CAWSVVGELFF

clone size: .
V gene: TRBV7-2
J gene: TRBJ2-7
D gene: TRBD2
CDR3 DNA: TGTGCCAGCAGCCTAGGGGCGGGAGGAAGCTCCTACGAGCAGTACTTC
CDR3 protein: CASSLGAGGSSYEQYF

clone size: .
V gene: TRBV2
J gene: TRBJ2-3
D gene: TRBD1
CDR3 DNA: TGTGCCAGCAGTGAAGCCCACAGGGGGCTCGCAGATACGCAGTATTTT
CDR3 protein: CASSEAHRGLADTQYF

clone size: .
V gene: TRBV27
J gene: TRBJ2-3
D gene: TRBD1
CDR3 DNA: TGTGCCAGTTCGGACAGGGCCAGCACAGATACGCAGTATTTT
CDR3 protein: CASSDRASTDTQYF

clone size: once
V gene: TRBV21-1
J gene: TRBJ1-6
D gene: .
CDR3 DNA: TGTGCCAGCGGGGCGGCCAAGAATTCACCCCTCCACTTT
CDR3 protein: CASGAAKNSPLHF

clone size: .
V gene: TRBV15
J gene: TRBJ1-5
D gene: .
CDR3 DNA: TGTGCCACCAGCGTCGCTGGTCCAGGGGAGAGCAATCAGCCCCAGCATTTT
CDR3 protein: CATSVAGPGESNQPQHF

clone size: .
V gene: TRBV5-4
J gene: TRBJ1-2
D gene: .
CDR3 DNA: TGTGCCAGCAGCTTGGAGGGGGATCGGATCTATGGCTACACCTTC
CDR3 protein: CASSLEGDRIYGYTF

clone size: once
V gene: TRBV29-1
J gene: TRBJ2-3
D gene: TRBD1
CDR3 DNA: TGCAGCGTTGAAGGCGACAGACAGGGAAGCACAGATACGCAGTATTTT
CDR3 protein: CSVEGDRQGSTDTQYF

clone size: once
V gene: TRBV27
J gene: TRBJ1-1
D gene: .
CDR3 DNA: TGTGCCAGCAGTTTGGTCGGCTCGGCTGAAGCTTTCTTT
CDR3 protein: CASSLVGSAEAFF

clone size: .
V gene: TRBV30
J gene: TRBJ2-1
D gene: .
CDR3 DNA: TGTGCCTGGAGCGGAGGGGCAGGGGAAGATGAGCAGTTCTTC
CDR3 protein: CAWSGGAGEDEQFF

clone size: .
V gene: TRBV28
J gene: TRBJ2-3
D gene: .
CDR3 DNA: TGTGCCAGCACCGTTGCCCCCTCCGACACCTTTAGCACAGATACGCAGTATTTT
CDR3 protein: CASTVAPSDTFSTDTQYF

clone size: .
V gene: TRBV6-5
J gene: TRBJ2-5
D gene: TRBD1
CDR3 DNA: TGTGCCAGCAGTTACGGGACAGGGCTAGAGACCCAGTACTTC
CDR3 protein: CASSYGTGLETQYF

clone size: once
V gene: TRBV29-1
J gene: TRBJ2-5
D gene: TRBD1
CDR3 DNA: TGCAGCGTTGAAGATCCGGGACAGGGTAACGGTGTGGAGACCCAGTACTTC
CDR3 protein: CSVEDPGQGNGVETQYF

clone size: .
V gene: TRBV28
J gene: TRBJ1-2
D gene: .
CDR3 DNA: TGTGCCAGCAGTCTTTCGGGGCTAAACTATGGCTACACCTTC
CDR3 protein: CASSLSGLNYGYTF

clone size: .
V gene: TRBV6-5
J gene: TRBJ2-7
D gene: .
CDR3 DNA: TGTGCCAGCAGTGGTCTGGACACCTCCTACGAGCAGTACTTC
CDR3 protein: CASSGLDTSYEQYF

clone size: .
V gene: TRBV28
J gene: TRBJ2-1
D gene: TRBD2
CDR3 DNA: TGTGCCAGCAGTTTTGATTTGCGGGGGGGTCCTAGCTCCTACAATGAGCAGTTCTTC
CDR3 protein: CASSFDLRGGPSSYNEQFF

clone size: .
V gene: TRBV6-5
J gene: TRBJ2-2
D gene: .
CDR3 DNA: TGTGCCAGCAGTTACTCGAGTCCCGGGGAGCTGTTTTTT
CDR3 protein: CASSYSSPGELFF

clone size: .
V gene: TRBV11-2
J gene: TRBJ1-6
D gene: TRBD1
CDR3 DNA: TGTGCCAGCAGCCCGGACGACAGGGGCTCCTATAATTCACCCCTCCACTTT
CDR3 protein: CASSPDDRGSYNSPLHF

clone size: .
V gene: TRBV9
J gene: TRBJ2-7
D gene: TRBD2
CDR3 DNA: TGTGCCAGCAGCGTAGGCGGCGGGAGCTCCCACGAGCAGTACTTC
CDR3 protein: CASSVGGGSSHEQYF

clone size: .
V gene: TRBV6-6
J gene: TRBJ1-3
D gene: .
CDR3 DNA: TGTGCCAGCAGTTATGGAAACACCATATATTTT
CDR3 protein: CASSYGNTIYF

clone size: .
V gene: TRBV4-1
J gene: TRBJ2-7
D gene: .
CDR3 DNA: TGCGCCAGCAGCCAAGATCCCGAGGACGAGCAGTACTTC
CDR3 protein: CASSQDPEDEQYF

clone size: once
V gene: TRBV7-9
J gene: TRBJ2-7
D gene: .
CDR3 DNA: TGTGCCAGCAGCACCTGGCGGGACAGTACATCAGAGCAGTACTTC
CDR3 protein: CASSTWRDSTSEQYF

clone size: .
V gene: TRBV5-4
J gene: TRBJ2-1
D gene: .
CDR3 DNA: TGTGCCAGCAGCTTCGACGAGAACAATGAGCAGTTCTTC
CDR3 protein: CASSFDENNEQFF